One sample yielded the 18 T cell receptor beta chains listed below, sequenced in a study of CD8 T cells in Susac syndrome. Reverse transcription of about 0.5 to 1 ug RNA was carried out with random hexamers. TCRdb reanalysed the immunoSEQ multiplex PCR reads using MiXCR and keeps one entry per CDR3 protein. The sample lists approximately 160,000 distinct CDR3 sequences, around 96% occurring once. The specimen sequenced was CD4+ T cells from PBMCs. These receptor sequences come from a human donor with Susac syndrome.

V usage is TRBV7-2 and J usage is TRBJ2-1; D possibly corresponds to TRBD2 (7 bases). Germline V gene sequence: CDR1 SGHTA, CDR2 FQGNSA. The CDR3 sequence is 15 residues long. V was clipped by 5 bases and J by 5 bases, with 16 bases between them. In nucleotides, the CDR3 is TGTGCCAGCAGCACCCCTGGGGGGGCCCACAATGAGCAGTTCTTC. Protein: CASSTPGGAHNEQFF. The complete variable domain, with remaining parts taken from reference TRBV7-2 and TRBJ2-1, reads GAGVSQSPSNKVTEKGKDVELRCDPISGHTALYWYRQSLGQGLEFLIYFQGNSAPDKSGLPSDRFSAERTGGSVSTLTIQRTQQEDSAVYLCASSTPGGAHNEQFFGPGTRLTVL.

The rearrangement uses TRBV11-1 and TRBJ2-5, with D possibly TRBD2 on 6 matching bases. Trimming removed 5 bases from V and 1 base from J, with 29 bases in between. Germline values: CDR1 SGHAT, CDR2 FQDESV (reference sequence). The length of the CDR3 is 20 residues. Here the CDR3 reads CASSDPGWASEPTSQETQYF. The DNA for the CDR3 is TGTGCCAGCAGCGACCCGGGATGGGCTAGCGAGCCGACCTCCCAAGAGACCCAGTACTTC.

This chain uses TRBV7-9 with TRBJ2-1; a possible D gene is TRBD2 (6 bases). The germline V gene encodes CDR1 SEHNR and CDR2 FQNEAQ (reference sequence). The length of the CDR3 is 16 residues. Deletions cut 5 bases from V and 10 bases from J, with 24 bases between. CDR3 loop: CASSPSAGSGDQEQFF. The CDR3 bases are TGTGCCAGCAGCCCTTCAGCAGGGTCGGGAGATCAGGAGCAGTTCTTC.

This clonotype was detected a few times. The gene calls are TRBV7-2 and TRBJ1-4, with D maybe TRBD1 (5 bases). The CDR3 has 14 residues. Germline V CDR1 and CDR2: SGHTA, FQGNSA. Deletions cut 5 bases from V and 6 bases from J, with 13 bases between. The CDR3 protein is CASSLRRGDEKLFF. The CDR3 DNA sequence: TGTGCCAGCAGCCTCCGGAGGGGTGATGAAAAACTGTTTTTT.

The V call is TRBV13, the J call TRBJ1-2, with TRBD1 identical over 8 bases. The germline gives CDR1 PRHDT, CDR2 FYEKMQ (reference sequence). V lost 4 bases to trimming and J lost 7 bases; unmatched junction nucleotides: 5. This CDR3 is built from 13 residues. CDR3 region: CASSSWTGFGYTF. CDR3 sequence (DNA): TGTGCCAGCAGCTCTTGGACAGGGTTTGGCTACACCTTC.

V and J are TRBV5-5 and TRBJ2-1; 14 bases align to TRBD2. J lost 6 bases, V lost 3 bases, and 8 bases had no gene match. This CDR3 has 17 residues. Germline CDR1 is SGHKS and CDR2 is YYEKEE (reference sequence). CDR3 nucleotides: TGTGCCAGCAGCTGGGGACTAGCGGGAGTTGGACGCAATGAGCAGTTCTTC. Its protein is CASSWGLAGVGRNEQFF.

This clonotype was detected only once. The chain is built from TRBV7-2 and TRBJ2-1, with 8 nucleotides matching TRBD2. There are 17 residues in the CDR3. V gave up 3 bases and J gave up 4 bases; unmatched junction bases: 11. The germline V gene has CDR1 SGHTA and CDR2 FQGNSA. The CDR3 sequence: CASSFTAVAGQYNEQFF. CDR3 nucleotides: TGTGCCAGCAGCTTCACTGCGGTAGCGGGACAATACAATGAGCAGTTCTTC.

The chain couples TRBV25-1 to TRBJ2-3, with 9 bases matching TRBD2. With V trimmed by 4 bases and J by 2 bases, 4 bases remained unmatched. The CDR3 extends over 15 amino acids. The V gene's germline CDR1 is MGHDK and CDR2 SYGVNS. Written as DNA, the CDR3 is TGTGCCAGCAGTGGAAGCGGGGGGAACACAGATACGCAGTATTTT. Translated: CASSGSGGNTDTQYF.

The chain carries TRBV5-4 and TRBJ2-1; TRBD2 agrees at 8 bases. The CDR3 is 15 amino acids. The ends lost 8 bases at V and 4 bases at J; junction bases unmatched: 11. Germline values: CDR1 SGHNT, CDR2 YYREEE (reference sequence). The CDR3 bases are TGTGCCAGTTCCCCCGGCGGGAGGCGGTACAATGAGCAGTTCTTC. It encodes CASSPGGRRYNEQFF.

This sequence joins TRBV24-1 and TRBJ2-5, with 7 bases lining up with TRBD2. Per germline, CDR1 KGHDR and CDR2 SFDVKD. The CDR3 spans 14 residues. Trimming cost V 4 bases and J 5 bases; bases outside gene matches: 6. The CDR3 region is CATSDWGGVETQYF. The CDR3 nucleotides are TGTGCCACCAGTGACTGGGGGGGAGTGGAGACCCAGTACTTC.

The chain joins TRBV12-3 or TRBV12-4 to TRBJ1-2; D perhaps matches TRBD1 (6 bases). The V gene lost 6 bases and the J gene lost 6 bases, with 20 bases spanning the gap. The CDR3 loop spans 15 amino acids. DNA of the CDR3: TGTGCCAGCAGCCTTGGGGATCAGGGGTGGAATGGCTACACCTTC. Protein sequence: CASSLGDQGWNGYTF.

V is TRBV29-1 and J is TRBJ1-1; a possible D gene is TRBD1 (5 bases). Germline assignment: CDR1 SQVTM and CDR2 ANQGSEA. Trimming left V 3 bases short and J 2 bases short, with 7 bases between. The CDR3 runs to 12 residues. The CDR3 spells CSVETANTEAFF. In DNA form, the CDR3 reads TGCAGCGTTGAGACAGCTAACACTGAAGCTTTCTTT.

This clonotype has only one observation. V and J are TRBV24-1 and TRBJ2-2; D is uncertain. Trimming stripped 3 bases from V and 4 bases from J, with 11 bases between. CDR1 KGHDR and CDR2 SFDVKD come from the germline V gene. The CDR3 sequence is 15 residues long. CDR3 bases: TGTGCCACCAGTGATCCCAAAACACTCACCGGGGAGCTGTTTTTT. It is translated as CATSDPKTLTGELFF.

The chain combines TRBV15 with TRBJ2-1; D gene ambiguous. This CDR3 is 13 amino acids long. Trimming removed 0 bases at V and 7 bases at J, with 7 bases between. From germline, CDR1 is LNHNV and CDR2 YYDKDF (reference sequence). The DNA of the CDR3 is TGTGCCACCAGCAGAGAGGGCTTGAATGAGCAGTTCTTC. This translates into CATSREGLNEQFF.

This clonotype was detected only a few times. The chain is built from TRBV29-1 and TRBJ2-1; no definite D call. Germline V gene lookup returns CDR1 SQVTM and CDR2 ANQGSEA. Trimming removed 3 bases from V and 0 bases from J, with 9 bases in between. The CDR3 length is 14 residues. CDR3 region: CSVDPRGSYNEQFF. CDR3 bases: TGCAGCGTTGATCCGAGAGGCTCCTACAATGAGCAGTTCTTC.

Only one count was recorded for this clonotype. This CDR3 is CASSLDRNEQFF. The CDR3 region has the DNA TGTGCCAGCAGCTTAGATAGAAATGAGCAGTTCTTC. The chain links TRBV7-2 to TRBJ2-1; D call uncertain. This CDR3 is 12 amino acids long. With 1 base removed from V and 7 bases from J, the gap between germline ends came to 5 bases. CDR1 and CDR2 from the germline V gene are SGHTA and FQGNSA.

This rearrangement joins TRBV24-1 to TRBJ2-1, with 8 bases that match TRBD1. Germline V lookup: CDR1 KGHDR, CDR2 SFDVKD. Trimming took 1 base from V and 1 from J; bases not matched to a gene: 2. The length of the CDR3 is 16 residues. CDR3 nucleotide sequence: TGTGCCACCAGTGATTTCGGACAGGGTTCCTACAATGAGCAGTTCTTC. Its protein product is CATSDFGQGSYNEQFF.

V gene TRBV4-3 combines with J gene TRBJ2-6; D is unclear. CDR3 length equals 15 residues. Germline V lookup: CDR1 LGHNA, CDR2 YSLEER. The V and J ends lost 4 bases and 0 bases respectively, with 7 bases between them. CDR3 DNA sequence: TGCGCCAGCAGCCGTGCTAACTCTGGGGCCAACGTCCTGACTTTC. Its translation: CASSRANSGANVLTF.